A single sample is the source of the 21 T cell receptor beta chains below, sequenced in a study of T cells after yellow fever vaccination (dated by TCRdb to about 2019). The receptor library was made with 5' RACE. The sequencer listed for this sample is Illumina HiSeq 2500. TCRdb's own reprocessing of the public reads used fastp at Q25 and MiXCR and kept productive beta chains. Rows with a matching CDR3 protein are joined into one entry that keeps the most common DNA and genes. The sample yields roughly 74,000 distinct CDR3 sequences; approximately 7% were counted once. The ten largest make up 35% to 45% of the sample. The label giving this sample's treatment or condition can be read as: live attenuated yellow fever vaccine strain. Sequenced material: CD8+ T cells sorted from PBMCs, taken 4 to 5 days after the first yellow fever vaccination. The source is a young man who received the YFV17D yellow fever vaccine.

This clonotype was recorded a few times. The CDR3 spells CASSLAGGFTDTQYF. The CDR3 DNA is TGTGCCAGCAGCTTAGCGGGGGGTTTCACAGATACGCAGTATTTT. V and J are TRBV11-2 and TRBJ2-3; TRBD2 matches at 7 bases. This CDR3 has 15 amino acids. V was clipped by 1 base and J by 2 bases; unmatched bases: 3. In germline, CDR1 is SGHAT, CDR2 FQNNGV.

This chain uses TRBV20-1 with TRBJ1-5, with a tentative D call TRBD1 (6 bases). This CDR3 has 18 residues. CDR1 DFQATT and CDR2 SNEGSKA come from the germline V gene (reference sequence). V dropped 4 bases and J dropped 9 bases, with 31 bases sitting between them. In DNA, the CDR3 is TGCAGTGCTACGAGGGCCCAGACAGGTCAACCGCCAGGCTGGCCCCAGCATTTT. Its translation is CSATRAQTGQPPGWPQHF.

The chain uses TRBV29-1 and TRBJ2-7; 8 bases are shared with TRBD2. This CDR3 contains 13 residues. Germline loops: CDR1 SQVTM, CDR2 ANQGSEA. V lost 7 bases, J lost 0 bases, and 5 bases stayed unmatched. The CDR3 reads CSALSGNSYEQYF. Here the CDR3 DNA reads TGCAGCGCGCTTAGCGGGAACTCCTACGAGCAGTACTTC.

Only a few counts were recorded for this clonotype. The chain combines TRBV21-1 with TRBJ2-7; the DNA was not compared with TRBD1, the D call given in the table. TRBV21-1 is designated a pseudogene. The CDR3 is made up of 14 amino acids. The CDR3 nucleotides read TGTGCCAGCAGCAAAGCGGACAGGGGGAGACATCAGTACTTC. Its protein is CASSKADRGRHQYF.

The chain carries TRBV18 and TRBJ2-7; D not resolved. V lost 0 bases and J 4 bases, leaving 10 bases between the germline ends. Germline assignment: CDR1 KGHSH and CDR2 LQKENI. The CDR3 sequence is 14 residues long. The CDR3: CASSPPVTKYEQYF. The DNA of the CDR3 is TGTGCCAGCTCACCACCGGTCACCAAATACGAGCAGTACTTC.

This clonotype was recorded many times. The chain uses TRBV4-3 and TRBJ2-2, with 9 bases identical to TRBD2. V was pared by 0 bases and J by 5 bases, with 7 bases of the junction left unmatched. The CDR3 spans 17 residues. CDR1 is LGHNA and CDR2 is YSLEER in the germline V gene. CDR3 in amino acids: CASSQDPAGGGTGELFF. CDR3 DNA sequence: TGCGCCAGCAGCCAAGACCCAGCGGGGGGAGGGACCGGGGAGCTGTTTTTT.

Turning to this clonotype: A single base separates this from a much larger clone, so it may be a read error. CDR3 bases: TGTGCCAGCATTAAGGGATACAATGGGCAGTTCTTC. It codes for CASIKGYNGQFF. The V call is TRBV2, the J call TRBJ2-1; no clear D gene. Germline CDR1 reads SNHLY; CDR2 reads FYNNEI. The CDR3 length is 12 residues. The entire variable domain, with the rest obtained from reference TRBV2 and TRBJ2-1, is as follows: EPEVTQTPSHQVTQMGQEVILRCVPISNHLYFYWYRQILGQKVEFLVSFYNNEISEKSEIFDDQFSVERPDGSNFTLKIRSTKLEDSAMYFCASIKGYNGQFFGPGTRLTVL.

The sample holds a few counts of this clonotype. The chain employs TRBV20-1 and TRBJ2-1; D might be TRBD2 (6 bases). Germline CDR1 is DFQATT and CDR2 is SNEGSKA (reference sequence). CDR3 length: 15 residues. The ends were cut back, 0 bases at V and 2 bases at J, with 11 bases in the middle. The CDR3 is CSARDRRGAYNEQFF. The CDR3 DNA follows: TGCAGTGCTAGAGATCGGCGGGGAGCCTACAATGAGCAGTTCTTC.

CDR3 in DNA: TGTGCCAGCAGCCAAGTACAGGGGTATGGCTACACCTTC. Translating it yields CASSQVQGYGYTF. The chain links TRBV3-1 to TRBJ1-2; 7 bases align to TRBD1. Germline CDR1 and CDR2: LGHDT and YNNKEL (reference sequence). CDR3 length: 13 amino acids. Germline trimming cut 1 base from V and 5 bases from J; bases unmatched to any gene: 1. The full variable domain, rest sourced from reference TRBV3-1 and TRBJ1-2, is DTAVSQTPKYLVTQMGNDKSIKCEQNLGHDTMYWYKQDSKKFLKIMFSYNNKELIINETVPNRFSPKSPDKAHLNLHINSLELGDSAVYFCASSQVQGYGYTFGSGTRLTVV.

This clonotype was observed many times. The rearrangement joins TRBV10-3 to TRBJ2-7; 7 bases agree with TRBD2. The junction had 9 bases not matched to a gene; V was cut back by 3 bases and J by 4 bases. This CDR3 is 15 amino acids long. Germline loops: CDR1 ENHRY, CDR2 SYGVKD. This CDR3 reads CAISESRLAAYEQYV. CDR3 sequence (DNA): TGTGCCATCAGTGAATCCCGGCTAGCGGCATACGAGCAGTACGTC.

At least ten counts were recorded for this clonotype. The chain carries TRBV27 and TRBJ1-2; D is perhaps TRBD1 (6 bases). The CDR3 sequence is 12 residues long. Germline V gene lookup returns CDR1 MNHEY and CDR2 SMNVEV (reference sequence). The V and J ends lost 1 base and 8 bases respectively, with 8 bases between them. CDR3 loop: CASSLYGGGYTF. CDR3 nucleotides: TGTGCCAGCAGTTTATACGGGGGCGGCTACACCTTC.

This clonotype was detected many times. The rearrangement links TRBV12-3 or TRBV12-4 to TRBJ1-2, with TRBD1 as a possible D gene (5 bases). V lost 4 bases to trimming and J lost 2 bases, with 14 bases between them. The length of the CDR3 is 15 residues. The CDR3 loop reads CASSYEGWGNYGYTF. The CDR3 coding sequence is TGTGCCAGCAGTTACGAGGGCTGGGGCAACTATGGCTACACCTTC.

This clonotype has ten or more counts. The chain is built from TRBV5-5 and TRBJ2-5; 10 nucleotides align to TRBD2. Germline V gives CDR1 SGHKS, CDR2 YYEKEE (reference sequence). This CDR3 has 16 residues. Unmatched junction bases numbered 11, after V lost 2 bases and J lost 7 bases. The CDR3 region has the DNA TGTGCCAGCAGCTTCTCCCAGCGGGGGGGCCTTGTGACCCAGTACTTC. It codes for CASSFSQRGGLVTQYF.

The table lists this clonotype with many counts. The chain's CDR3 is CASSFRTGELFF. CDR3 in DNA: TGTGCCAGCAGCTTTAGGACCGGGGAGCTGTTTTTT. The chain links TRBV7-2 to TRBJ2-2; D uncertain. The ends were cut back, 3 bases at V and 5 bases at J, with 4 bases in the middle. This CDR3 has 12 residues. Germline assignment: CDR1 SGHTA and CDR2 FQGNSA.

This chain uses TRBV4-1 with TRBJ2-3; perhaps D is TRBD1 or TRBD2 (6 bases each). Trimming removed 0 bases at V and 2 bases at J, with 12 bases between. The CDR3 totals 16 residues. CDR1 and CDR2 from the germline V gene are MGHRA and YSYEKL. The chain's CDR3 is CASSQEGAGNTDTQYF. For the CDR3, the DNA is TGCGCCAGCAGCCAAGAGGGGGCGGGGAACACAGATACGCAGTATTTT.

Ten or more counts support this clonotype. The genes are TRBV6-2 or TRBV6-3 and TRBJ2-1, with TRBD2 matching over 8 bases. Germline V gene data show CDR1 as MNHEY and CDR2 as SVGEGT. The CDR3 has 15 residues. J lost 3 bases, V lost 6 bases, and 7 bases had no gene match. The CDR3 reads CASSPRGGYYNEQFF. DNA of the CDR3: TGTGCCAGCAGCCCTCGGGGGGGGTACTACAATGAGCAGTTCTTC.

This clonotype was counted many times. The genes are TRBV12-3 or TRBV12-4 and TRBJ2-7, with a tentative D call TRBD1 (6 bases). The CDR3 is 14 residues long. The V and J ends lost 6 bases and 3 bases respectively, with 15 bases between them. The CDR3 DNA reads TGTGCCAGCAGAAAGACAGGATATCTCTACGAGCAGTACTTC. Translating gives CASRKTGYLYEQYF.

For the CDR3, the DNA is TGTGCCAGCAGTGAAGGGGGGTCTCTAATTTACGAGCAGTACTTC. It encodes CASSEGGSLIYEQYF. The V and J genes are TRBV6-1 and TRBJ2-7; D tentatively fits TRBD1 or TRBD2 (5 bases each). V lost 1 base and J lost 4, with 14 bases in between. The CDR3 spans 15 residues. Germline V gene data show CDR1 as MNHNS and CDR2 as SASEGT.

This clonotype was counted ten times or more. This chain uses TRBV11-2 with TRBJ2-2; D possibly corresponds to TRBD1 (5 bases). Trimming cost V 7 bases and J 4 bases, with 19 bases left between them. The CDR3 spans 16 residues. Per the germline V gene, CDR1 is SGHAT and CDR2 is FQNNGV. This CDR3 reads CASNQGGQELTGELFF. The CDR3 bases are TGTGCCAGCAACCAGGGTGGGCAGGAGCTCACCGGGGAGCTGTTTTTT.

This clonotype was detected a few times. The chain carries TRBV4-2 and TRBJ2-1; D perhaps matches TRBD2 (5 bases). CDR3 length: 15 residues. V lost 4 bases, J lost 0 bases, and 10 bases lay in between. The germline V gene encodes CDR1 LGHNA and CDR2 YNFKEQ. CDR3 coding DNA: TGTGCCAGCAGCCGAAGTGAGGGCTCCTACAATGAGCAGTTCTTC. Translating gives CASSRSEGSYNEQFF.

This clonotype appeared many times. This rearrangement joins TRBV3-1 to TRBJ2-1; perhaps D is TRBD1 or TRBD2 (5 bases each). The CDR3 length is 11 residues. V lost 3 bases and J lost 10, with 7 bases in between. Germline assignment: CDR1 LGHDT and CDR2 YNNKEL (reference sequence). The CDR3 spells CASSQGPEQFF. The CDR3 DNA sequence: TGTGCCAGCAGCCAGGGACCCGAGCAGTTCTTC.